What follows is one T cell receptor beta chain and its context. After removal of 3 bases from V and 11 bases from J, the junction contained 6 bases not matched to a gene. Germline lookup yields CDR1 MNHNS and CDR2 SASEGT. The CDR3 loop spans 12 amino acids. The data stem from a study of prognosis after radiotherapy for stage I lung cancer. Multiplex PCR in two rounds served to amplify TCR beta CDR3 from genomic DNA. It was primers specific to each TRBV and TRBJ gene that first-round PCR used. TCRdb processed the multiplex PCR reads anew with MiXCR; each CDR3 protein has one entry. The table has approximately 10,000 distinct CDR3 sequences, 30% to 40% seen once.

The material sequenced was PBMCs, taken before or after stereotactic body radiation therapy (not recorded which). This TCR derives from a donor of 50 years or more with non-small cell lung cancer. V is TRBV6-1 and J is TRBJ1-1; 7 positions agree with TRBD1. CDR3 sequence (DNA): TGTGCCAGCAGTGACGACAGGGTGCTTGCTTTCTTT. This gives the protein CASSDDRVLAFF.